The 19 T cell receptor beta chains below were found in one sample sequenced in a study of blood T cell repertoires in COVID-19. TCRdb's table, derived via immunoSEQ multiplex PCR, lists solely in-frame clones and lacks some. The data show roughly 15,000 clones, 80% to 90% seen once. Sequencing used peripheral blood. The receptors were sampled from a human donor in a cohort sampled during active COVID-19.

This clone was observed a single time. The rearrangement links TRBV18 to TRBJ1-5; D is perhaps TRBD1 (5 bases). Germline CDR1 is KGHSH and CDR2 is LQKENI. The V and J ends lost 0 bases and 3 bases respectively, with 15 bases between them. There are 17 residues in the CDR3. Here the CDR3 DNA reads TGTGCCAGCTCACCACCCGGGGGGGGACTCCTCAATCAGCCCCAGCATTTT. Protein: CASSPPGGGLLNQPQHF.

The chain recombines TRBV5-4 with TRBJ2-3; possibly TRBD1 for D (5 bases). The CDR3 has 15 amino acids. V lost 0 bases to trimming and J lost 0 bases, with 8 bases between them. CDR1 is SGHNT and CDR2 is YYREEE in the germline V gene (reference sequence). CDR3 residues: CASSLGQTSTDTQYF. The CDR3 DNA reads TGTGCCAGCAGCTTGGGACAGACTAGCACAGATACGCAGTATTTT.

CDR3 in DNA: TGTGCCAGCAGTGCTCAGGGTAGCCCCCAAGAGACCCAGTACTTC. Protein sequence: CASSAQGSPQETQYF. This rearrangement joins TRBV6-4 to TRBJ2-5, with TRBD1 as a possible D gene (5 bases). CDR1 is MRHNA and CDR2 is SNTAGT in the germline V gene. V was pared by 4 bases and J by 1 base, with 13 bases between. This CDR3 comprises 15 residues.

The genes are TRBV7-9 and TRBJ2-5, with D possibly being TRBD1 (5 bases). The germline V gene has CDR1 SEHNR and CDR2 FQNEAQ (reference sequence). The CDR3 length is 14 residues. Trimming removed 0 bases from V and 4 bases from J, with 9 bases in between. The CDR3 DNA follows: TGTGCCAGCAGCTTAGCGCAGGGCAGAGAGACCCAGTACTTC. Encoded protein: CASSLAQGRETQYF.

CDR3 residues: CASSPHTGQRTTEAFF. The CDR3 DNA follows: TGTGCCAGCAGCCCCCACACCGGACAGCGAACAACTGAAGCTTTCTTT. V and J are TRBV5-6 and TRBJ1-1; D perhaps matches TRBD1 (6 bases). Germline V gene lookup returns CDR1 SGHDT and CDR2 YYEEEE. The CDR3 is 16 residues long. V was clipped by 4 bases and J by 5 bases, with 21 bases between them. Full variable domain (outside the CDR3, taken from reference TRBV5-6 and TRBJ1-1): DAGVTQSPTHLIKTRGQQVTLRCSPKSGHDTVSWYQQALGQGPQFIFQYYEEEERQRGNFPDRFSGHQFPNYSSELNVNALLLGDSALYLCASSPHTGQRTTEAFFGQGTRLTVV.

The V gene is TRBV20-1, the J gene TRBJ1-6; D may be TRBD1 (6 bases). The CDR3 loop spans 14 amino acids. The V and J ends lost 3 bases and 8 bases respectively, with 14 bases between them. Germline V gene lookup returns CDR1 DFQATT and CDR2 SNEGSKA (reference sequence). This chain's CDR3 is CSASLGQPYSPLHF. The CDR3 bases are TGCAGTGCTAGTCTCGGACAGCCCTATTCACCCCTCCACTTT.

The chain is built from TRBV7-9 and TRBJ2-7; D is undetermined. In germline, CDR1 is SEHNR, CDR2 FQNEAQ (reference sequence). This CDR3 spans 14 amino acids. V was trimmed by 3 bases and J by 1 base, leaving 10 bases between them. The chain's CDR3 is CASSFFSESYEQYF. The CDR3, as DNA: TGTGCCAGCAGCTTTTTTTCGGAGTCCTACGAGCAGTACTTC.

The chain is built from TRBV5-1 and TRBJ2-7; D unclear. Germline lookup yields CDR1 SGHRS and CDR2 YFSETQ. The CDR3 extends over 12 amino acids. V was cut by 3 bases and J by 4 bases, with 8 bases left in between. The CDR3 bases are TGCGCCAGCAGCTCGAGCCCTTACGAGCAGTACTTC. Protein product: CASSSSPYEQYF.

V is TRBV7-3 and J is TRBJ1-3, with a possible D match to TRBD1 (6 bases). The CDR3 extends over 15 amino acids. From germline, CDR1 is SGHTA and CDR2 FQGTGA. Trimming cost V 1 base and J 8 bases, with 15 bases left between them. The CDR3 is CASSLNGQGTDTIYF. For the CDR3, the DNA is TGTGCCAGCAGCTTAAACGGGCAGGGGACGGACACCATATATTTT.

The chain couples TRBV5-4 to TRBJ1-2; weak D call: TRBD1 (6 bases). The V and J ends lost 3 bases and 7 bases respectively, with 13 bases between them. The CDR3 covers 13 residues. Germline-derived CDR1 and CDR2 are SGHNT and YYREEE (reference sequence). CDR3 in DNA: TGTGCCAGCAGCTCCCGCGGCAGGGGTGGCTACACCTTC. Translated: CASSSRGRGGYTF.

The chain has TRBV14 and TRBJ1-1; no firm D call. V was clipped by 0 bases and J by 1 base, with 3 bases between them. This CDR3 is built from 13 residues. Germline V gives CDR1 SGHDN, CDR2 FVKESK. CDR3 nucleotide sequence: TGTGCCAGCAGCCAAGACGGGAACACTGAAGCTTTCTTT. Residues: CASSQDGNTEAFF.

Here the CDR3 DNA reads TGTGCCAGCAGCTTAGAGTTAACAGGGATGTGGGTGAACACTGAAGCTTTCTTT. Encoded protein: CASSLELTGMWVNTEAFF. The chain joins TRBV7-2 to TRBJ1-1, with D tentatively TRBD1 (6 bases). The CDR3 has 18 residues. In germline, CDR1 is SGHTA, CDR2 FQGNSA. V was cut by 1 base and J by 0 bases, with 18 bases left in between.

The chain links TRBV14 to TRBJ2-7, with a weak D call TRBD1 (6 bases). The CDR3 extends over 12 amino acids. Trimming removed 2 bases at V and 6 bases at J, with 8 bases between. Looked up from germline, CDR1 is SGHDN and CDR2 is FVKESK. Written as DNA, the CDR3 is TGTGCCAGCAGCCAACAGGGGCTCGAGCAGTACTTC. This sequence encodes CASSQQGLEQYF.

V gene TRBV3-1 (or the pseudogene TRBV3-2) combines with J gene TRBJ1-6, with D perhaps matching TRBD1 (6 bases). The CDR3 totals 15 residues. Germline V gene sequence: CDR1 LGHDT, CDR2 YNNKEL (reference sequence). V gave up 1 base and J gave up 6 bases, with 10 bases separating them. The CDR3 here is CASSQGGQGNSPLHF. CDR3 coding DNA: TGTGCCAGCAGCCAAGGGGGGCAAGGTAATTCACCCCTCCACTTT.

This clone was seen a few times. This sequence joins TRBV9 and TRBJ2-1, with a tentative D call TRBD1 (5 bases). In germline, CDR1 is SGDLS, CDR2 YYNGEE. V was pared by 0 bases and J by 1 base, with 8 bases between. This CDR3 region has 15 residues. The CDR3 protein is CASSVEGWSYNEQFF. The CDR3 DNA is TGTGCCAGCAGCGTAGAGGGGTGGTCCTACAATGAGCAGTTCTTC.

The chain has TRBV19 and TRBJ1-1; possibly TRBD1 for D (6 bases). The CDR3 consists of 17 residues. V was pared by 0 bases and J by 3 bases, with 17 bases between. Germline CDR1 and CDR2: LNHDA and SQIVND (reference sequence). CDR3 DNA: TGTGCCAGTAGTATAGATCTCCGGGACACTATCCACACTGAAGCTTTCTTT. Residues: CASSIDLRDTIHTEAFF.

This chain uses TRBV10-3 with TRBJ2-1; 10 nucleotides align to TRBD2. With V trimmed by 4 bases and J by 2 bases, 8 bases remained unmatched. The CDR3 extends over 17 amino acids. The germline gives CDR1 ENHRY, CDR2 SYGVKD. CDR3 DNA: TGTGCCATCAGTGGGCAGCTAGCGGGAGATACCTACAATGAGCAGTTCTTC. Encoded protein: CAISGQLAGDTYNEQFF.

The genes are TRBV28 and TRBJ1-2, with D possibly matching TRBD1 (6 bases). The germline gives CDR1 MDHEN, CDR2 SYDVKM. This CDR3 is built from 12 residues. The ends were cut back, 4 bases at V and 4 bases at J, with 7 bases in the middle. The CDR3 region is CASSSRGYGYTF. In DNA form, the CDR3 reads TGTGCCAGCAGTTCCAGGGGCTATGGCTACACCTTC.

The count of this clone is one. V usage is TRBV9 and J usage is TRBJ2-2; 11 nucleotides agree with TRBD1. CDR3 length equals 16 residues. Per the germline V gene, CDR1 is SGDLS and CDR2 is YYNGEE. Trimming removed 4 bases from V and 6 bases from J; junction bases left unmatched: 8. The CDR3 coding sequence is TGTGCCAGCAGCCCCGGGACAGGGGGAAGGTCCGGGGAGCTGTTTTTT. This encodes CASSPGTGGRSGELFF.